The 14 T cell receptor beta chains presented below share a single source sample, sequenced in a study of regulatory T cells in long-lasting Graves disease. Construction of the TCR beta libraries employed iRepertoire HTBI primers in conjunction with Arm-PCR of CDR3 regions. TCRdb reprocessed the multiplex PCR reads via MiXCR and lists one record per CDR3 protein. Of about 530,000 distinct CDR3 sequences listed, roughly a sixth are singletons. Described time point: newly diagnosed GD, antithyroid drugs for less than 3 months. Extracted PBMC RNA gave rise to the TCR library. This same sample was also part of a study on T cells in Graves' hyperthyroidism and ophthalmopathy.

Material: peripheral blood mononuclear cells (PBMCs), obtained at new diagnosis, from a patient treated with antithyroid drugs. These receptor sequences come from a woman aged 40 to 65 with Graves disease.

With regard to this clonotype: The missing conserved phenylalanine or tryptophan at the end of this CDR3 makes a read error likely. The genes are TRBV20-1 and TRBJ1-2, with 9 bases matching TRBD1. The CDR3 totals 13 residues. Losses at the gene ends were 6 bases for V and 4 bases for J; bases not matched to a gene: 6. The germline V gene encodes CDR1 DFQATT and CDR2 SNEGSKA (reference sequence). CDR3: CSAWGQGGYGYTI. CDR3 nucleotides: TGCAGTGCCTGGGGACAGGGTGGCTATGGCTACACCATC.

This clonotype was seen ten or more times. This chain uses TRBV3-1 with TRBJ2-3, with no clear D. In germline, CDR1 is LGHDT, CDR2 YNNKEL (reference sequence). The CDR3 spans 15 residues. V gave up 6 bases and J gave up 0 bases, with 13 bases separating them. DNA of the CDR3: TGTGCCAGCAGTGCAAAGCGAGGCAGCACAGATACGCAGTATTTT. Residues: CASSAKRGSTDTQYF.

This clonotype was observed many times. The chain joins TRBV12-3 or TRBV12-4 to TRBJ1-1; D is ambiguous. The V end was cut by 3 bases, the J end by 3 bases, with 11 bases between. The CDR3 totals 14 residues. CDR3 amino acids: CASSLSPGYTEAFF. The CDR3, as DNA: TGTGCCAGCAGTTTGAGCCCGGGGTACACTGAAGCTTTCTTT.

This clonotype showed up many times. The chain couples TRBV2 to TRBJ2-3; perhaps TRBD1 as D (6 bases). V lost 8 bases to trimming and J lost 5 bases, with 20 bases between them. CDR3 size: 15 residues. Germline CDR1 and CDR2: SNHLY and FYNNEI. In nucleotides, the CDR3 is TGTGCCAGCGAGAACAGGGCCCTTTTGATAGATACGCAGTATTTT. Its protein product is CASENRALLIDTQYF.

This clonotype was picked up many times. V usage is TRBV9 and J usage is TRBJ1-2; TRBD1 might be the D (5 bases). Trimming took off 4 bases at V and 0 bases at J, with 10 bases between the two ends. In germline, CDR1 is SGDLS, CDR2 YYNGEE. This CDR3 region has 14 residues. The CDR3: CASSPDSSNYGYTF. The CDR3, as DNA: TGTGCCAGCAGCCCTGACAGTTCTAACTATGGCTACACCTTC.

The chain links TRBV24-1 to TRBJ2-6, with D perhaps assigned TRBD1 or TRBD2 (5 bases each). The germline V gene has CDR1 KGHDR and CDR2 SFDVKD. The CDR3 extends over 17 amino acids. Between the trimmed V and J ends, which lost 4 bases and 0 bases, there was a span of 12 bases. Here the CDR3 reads CATSEPGPNSGANVLTF. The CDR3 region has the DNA TGTGCCACCAGTGAGCCGGGACCGAACTCTGGGGCCAACGTCCTGACTTTC.

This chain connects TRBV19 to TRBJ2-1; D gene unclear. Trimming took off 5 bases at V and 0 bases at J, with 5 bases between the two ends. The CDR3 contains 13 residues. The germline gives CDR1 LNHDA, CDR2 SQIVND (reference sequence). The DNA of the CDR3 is TGTGCCAGTAGTTACAGCTCCTACAATGAGCAGTTCTTC. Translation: CASSYSSYNEQFF.

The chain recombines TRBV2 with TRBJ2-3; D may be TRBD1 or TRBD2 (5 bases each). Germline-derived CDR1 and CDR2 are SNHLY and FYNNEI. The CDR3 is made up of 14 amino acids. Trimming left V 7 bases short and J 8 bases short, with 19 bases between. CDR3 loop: CASITGEGQGTQYF. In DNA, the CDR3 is TGTGCCAGCATTACCGGGGAAGGCCAGGGTACGCAGTATTTT.

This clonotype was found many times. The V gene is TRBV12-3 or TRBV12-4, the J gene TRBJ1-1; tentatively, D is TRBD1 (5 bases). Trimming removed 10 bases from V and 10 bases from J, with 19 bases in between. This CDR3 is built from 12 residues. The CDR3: CATKTAGRGAFF. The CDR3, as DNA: TGTGCCACCAAAACGGCAGGGAGGGGAGCTTTCTTT.

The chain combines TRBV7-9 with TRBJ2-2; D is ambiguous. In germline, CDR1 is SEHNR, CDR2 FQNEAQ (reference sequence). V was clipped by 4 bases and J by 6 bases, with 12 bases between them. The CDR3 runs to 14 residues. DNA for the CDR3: TGTGCCAGCAGCTCGACAAACGTTCCCGGGGAGCTGTTTTTT. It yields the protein CASSSTNVPGELFF.

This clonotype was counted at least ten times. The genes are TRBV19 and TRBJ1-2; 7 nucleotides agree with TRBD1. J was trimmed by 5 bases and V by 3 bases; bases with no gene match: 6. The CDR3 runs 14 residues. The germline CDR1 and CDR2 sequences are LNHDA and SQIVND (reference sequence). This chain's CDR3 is CASSIRDRRYGYTF. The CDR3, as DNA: TGTGCCAGTAGTATTAGGGACAGAAGATATGGCTACACCTTC.

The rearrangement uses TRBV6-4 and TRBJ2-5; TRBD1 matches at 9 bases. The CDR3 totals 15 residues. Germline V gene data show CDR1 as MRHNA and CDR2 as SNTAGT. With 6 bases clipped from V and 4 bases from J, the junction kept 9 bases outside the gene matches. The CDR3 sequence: CASSIQGAAGETQYF. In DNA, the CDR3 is TGTGCCAGCAGCATACAGGGGGCCGCGGGAGAGACCCAGTACTTC.

The chain's CDR3 is CASSLVAGGDGNTIYF. The DNA for the CDR3 is TGTGCCAGCAGCTTAGTGGCAGGGGGCGATGGAAACACCATATATTTT. The chain couples TRBV7-9 to TRBJ1-3; 8 bases are shared with TRBD1. After removal of 1 base from V and 3 bases from J, the junction contained 5 bases not matched to a gene. There are 16 residues in the CDR3. Germline V CDR1 and CDR2: SEHNR, FQNEAQ (reference sequence).

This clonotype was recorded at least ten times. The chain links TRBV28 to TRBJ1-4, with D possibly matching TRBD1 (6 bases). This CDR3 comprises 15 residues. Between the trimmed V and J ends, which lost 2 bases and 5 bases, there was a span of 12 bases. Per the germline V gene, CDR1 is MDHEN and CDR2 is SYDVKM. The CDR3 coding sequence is TGTGCCAGCAGTTTAGCCGGGACACCCAATGAAAAACTGTTTTTT. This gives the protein CASSLAGTPNEKLFF.